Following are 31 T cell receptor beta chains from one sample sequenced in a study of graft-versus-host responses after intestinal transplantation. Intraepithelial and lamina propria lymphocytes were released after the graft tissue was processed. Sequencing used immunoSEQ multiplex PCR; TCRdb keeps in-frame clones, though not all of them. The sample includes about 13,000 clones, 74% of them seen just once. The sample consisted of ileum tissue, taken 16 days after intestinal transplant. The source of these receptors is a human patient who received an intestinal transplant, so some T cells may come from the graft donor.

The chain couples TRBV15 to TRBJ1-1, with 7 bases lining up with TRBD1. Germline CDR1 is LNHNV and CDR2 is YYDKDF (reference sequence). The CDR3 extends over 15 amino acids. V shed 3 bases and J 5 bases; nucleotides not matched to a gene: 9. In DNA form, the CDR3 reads TGTGCCACCAGCAGTTTCAACAGGGGCGAAACTGAAGCTTTCTTT. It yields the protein CATSSFNRGETEAFF. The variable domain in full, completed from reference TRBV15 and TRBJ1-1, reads DAMVIQNPRYQVTQFGKPVTLSCSQTLNHNVMYWYQQKSSQAPKLLFHYYDKDFNNEADTPDNFQSRRPNTSFCFLDIRSPGLGDTAMYLCATSSFNRGETEAFFGQGTRLTVV.

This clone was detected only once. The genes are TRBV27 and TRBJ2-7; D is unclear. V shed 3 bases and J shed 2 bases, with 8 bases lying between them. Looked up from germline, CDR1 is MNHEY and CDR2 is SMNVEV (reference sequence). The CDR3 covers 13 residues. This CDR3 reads CASSFAGAYEQYF. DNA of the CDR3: TGTGCCAGCAGTTTCGCAGGCGCCTACGAGCAGTACTTC.

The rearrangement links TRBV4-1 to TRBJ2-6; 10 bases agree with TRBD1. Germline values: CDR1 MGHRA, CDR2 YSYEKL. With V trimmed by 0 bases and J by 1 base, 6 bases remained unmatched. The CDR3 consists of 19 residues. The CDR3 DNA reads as TGCGCCAGCAGCCAAGAACGGACAGGGGGAGCTTCTGGGGCCAACGTCCTGACTTTC. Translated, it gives CASSQERTGGASGANVLTF.

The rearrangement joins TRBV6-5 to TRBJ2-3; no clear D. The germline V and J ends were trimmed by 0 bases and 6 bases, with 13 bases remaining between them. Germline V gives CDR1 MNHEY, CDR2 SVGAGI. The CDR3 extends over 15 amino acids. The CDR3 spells CASSYSRLRRDTQYF. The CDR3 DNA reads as TGTGCCAGCAGTTACTCGCGATTGCGGCGGGATACGCAGTATTTT.

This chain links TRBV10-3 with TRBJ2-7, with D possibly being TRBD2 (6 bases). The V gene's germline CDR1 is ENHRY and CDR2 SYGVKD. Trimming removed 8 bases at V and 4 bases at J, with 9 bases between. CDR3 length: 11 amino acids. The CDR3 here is CAIFRGYEQYF. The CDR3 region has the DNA TGTGCCATCTTCCGGGGGTACGAGCAGTACTTC.

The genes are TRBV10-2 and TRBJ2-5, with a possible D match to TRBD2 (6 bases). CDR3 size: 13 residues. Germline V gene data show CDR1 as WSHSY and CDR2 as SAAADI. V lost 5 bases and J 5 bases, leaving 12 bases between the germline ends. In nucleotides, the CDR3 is TGCGCCAGCAGTACTAGCAACCGGGAGACCCAGTACTTC. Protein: CASSTSNRETQYF.

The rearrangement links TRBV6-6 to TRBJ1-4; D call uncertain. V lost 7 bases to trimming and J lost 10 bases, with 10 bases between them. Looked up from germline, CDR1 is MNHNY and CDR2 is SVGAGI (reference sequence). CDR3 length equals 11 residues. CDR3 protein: CASNLPGKLFF. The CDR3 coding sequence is TGTGCCAGCAACCTCCCCGGAAAACTGTTTTTT.

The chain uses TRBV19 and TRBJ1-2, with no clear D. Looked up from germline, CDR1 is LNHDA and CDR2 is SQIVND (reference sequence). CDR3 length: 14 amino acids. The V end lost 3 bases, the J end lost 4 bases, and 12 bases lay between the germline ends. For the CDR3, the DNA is TGTGCCAGTAGTATCTCGGGGTTCAGCTATGGCTACACCTTC. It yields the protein CASSISGFSYGYTF.

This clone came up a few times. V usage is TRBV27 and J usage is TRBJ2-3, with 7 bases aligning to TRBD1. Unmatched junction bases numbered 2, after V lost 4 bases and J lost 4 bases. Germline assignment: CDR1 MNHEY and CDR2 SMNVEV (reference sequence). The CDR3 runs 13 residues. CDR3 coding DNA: TGTGCCAGCAGTTGGGACAGTGCAGATACGCAGTATTTT. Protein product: CASSWDSADTQYF.

This CDR3 is CASSLGQGRGYTF. Here the CDR3 DNA reads TGCGCCAGCAGCCTAGGACAGGGTCGTGGCTACACCTTC. V and J are TRBV5-1 and TRBJ1-2; TRBD1 matches at 8 bases. V trimming: 4 bases; J trimming: 7 bases; junction bases outside the gene matches: 6. The CDR3 has 13 residues. CDR1 SGHRS and CDR2 YFSETQ come from the germline V gene.

This CDR3 is CASSIMASDTEAFF. The CDR3 DNA follows: TGTGCCAGCAGTATTATGGCTTCCGACACTGAAGCTTTCTTT. The chain links TRBV28 to TRBJ1-1; D is unclear. The germline V and J ends were trimmed by 5 bases and 3 bases, with 13 bases remaining between them. The CDR3 is 14 residues long. Germline V gene sequence: CDR1 MDHEN, CDR2 SYDVKM.

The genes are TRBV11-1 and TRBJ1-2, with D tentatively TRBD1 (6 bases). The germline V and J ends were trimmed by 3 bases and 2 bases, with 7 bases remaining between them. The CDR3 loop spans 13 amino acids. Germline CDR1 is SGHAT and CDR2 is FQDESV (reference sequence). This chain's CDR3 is CASSFTGNYGYTF. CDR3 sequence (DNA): TGTGCCAGCAGCTTCACAGGGAACTATGGCTACACCTTC.

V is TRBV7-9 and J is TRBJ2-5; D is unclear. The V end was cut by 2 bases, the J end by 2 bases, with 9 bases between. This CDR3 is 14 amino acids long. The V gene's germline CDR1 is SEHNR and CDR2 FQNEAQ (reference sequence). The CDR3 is CASSLSSPQETQYF. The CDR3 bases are TGTGCCAGCAGCTTAAGTAGTCCGCAAGAGACCCAGTACTTC. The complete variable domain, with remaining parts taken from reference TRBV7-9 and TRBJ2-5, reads DTGVSQNPRHKITKRGQNVTFRCDPISEHNRLYWYRQTLGQGPEFLTYFQNEAQLEKSRLLSDRFSAERPKGSFSTLEIQRTEQGDSAMYLCASSLSSPQETQYFGPGTRLLVL.

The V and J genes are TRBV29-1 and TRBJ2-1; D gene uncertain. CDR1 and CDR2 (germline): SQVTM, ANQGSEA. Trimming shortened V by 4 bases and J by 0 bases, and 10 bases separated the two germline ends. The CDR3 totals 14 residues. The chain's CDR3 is CSVGAESSYNEQFF. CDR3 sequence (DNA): TGCAGCGTTGGGGCAGAGAGCTCCTACAATGAGCAGTTCTTC.

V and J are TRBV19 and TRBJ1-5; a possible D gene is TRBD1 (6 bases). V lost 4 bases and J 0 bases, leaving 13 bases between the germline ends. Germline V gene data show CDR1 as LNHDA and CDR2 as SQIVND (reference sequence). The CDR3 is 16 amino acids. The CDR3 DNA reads TGTGCCAGTAGTACCTTAACAGGGTATAGCAATCAGCCCCAGCATTTT. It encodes CASSTLTGYSNQPQHF.

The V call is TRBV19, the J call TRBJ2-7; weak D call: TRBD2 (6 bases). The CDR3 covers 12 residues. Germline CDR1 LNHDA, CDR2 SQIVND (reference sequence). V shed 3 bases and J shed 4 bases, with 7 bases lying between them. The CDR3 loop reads CASSIGGYEQYF. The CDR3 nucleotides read TGTGCCAGTAGTATCGGGGGATACGAGCAGTACTTC.

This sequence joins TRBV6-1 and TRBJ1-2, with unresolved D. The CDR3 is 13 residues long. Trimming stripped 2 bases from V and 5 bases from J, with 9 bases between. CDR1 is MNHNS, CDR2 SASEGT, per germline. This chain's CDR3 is CASSELWQYGYTF. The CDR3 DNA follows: TGTGCCAGCAGTGAATTGTGGCAGTATGGCTACACCTTC.

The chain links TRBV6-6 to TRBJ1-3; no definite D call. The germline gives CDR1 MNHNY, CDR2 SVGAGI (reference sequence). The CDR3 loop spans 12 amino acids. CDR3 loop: CGQPHSGNTIYF. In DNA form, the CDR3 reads TGTGGCCAGCCGCACAGCGGAAACACCATATATTTT.

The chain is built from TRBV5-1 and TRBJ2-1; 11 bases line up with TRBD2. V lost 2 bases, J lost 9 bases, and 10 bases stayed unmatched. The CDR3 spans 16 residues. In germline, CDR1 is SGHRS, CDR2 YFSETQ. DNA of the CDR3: TGCGCCAGCAGCTTACCTAGACTAGCGGGATACGGTGAGCAGTTCTTC. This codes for CASSLPRLAGYGEQFF.

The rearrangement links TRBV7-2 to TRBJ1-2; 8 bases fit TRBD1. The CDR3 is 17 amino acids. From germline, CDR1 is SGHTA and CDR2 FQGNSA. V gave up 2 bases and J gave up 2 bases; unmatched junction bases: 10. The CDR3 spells CASSLKGGQGLNYGYTF. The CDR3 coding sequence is TGTGCCAGCAGCTTAAAGGGAGGACAGGGATTAAACTATGGCTACACCTTC.

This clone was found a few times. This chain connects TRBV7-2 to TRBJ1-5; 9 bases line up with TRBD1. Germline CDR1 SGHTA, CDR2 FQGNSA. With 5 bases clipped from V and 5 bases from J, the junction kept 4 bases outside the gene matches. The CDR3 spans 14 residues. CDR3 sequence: CASSTRQGDQPQHF. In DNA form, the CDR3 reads TGTGCCAGCAGCACCCGACAGGGGGATCAGCCCCAGCATTTT.

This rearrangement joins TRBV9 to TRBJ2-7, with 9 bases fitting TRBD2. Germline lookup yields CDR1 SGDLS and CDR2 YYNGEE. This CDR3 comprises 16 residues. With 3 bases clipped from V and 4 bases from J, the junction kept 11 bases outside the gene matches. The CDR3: CASSESGGSTLYEQYF. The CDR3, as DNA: TGTGCCAGCAGCGAAAGCGGGGGGTCCACCCTTTACGAGCAGTACTTC. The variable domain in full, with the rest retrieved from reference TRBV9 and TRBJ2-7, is DSGVTQTPKHLITATGQRVTLRCSPRSGDLSVYWYQQSLDQGLQFLIQYYNGEERAKGNILERFSAQQFPDLHSELNLSSLELGDSALYFCASSESGGSTLYEQYFGPGTRLTVT.

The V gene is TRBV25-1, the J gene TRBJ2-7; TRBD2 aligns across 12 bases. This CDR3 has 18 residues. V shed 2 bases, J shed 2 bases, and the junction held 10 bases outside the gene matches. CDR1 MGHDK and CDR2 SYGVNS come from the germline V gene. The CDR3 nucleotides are TGTGCCAGCAGTGAAAATAAGGCTAGCGGGAGGGGGGCCTACGAGCAGTACTTC. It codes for CASSENKASGRGAYEQYF.

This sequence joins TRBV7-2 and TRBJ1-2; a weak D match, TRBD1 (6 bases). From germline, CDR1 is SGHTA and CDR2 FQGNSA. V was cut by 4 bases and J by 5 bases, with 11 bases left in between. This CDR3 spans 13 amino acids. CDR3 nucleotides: TGTGCCAGCAGCTGGACAGAACTATATGGCTACACCTTC. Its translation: CASSWTELYGYTF.

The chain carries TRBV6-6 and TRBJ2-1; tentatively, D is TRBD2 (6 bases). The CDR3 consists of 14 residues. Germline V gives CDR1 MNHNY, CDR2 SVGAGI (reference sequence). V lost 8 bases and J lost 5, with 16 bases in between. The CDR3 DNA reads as TGTGCCAGCTCCGCGGGGCAGATAGACAATGAGCAGTTCTTC. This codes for CASSAGQIDNEQFF.

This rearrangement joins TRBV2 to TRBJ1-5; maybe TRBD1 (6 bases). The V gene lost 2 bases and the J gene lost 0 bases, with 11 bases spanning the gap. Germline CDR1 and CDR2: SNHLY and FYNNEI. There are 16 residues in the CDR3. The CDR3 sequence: CASSEIDRFSNQPQHF. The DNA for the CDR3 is TGTGCCAGCAGTGAAATCGACAGGTTTAGCAATCAGCCCCAGCATTTT.

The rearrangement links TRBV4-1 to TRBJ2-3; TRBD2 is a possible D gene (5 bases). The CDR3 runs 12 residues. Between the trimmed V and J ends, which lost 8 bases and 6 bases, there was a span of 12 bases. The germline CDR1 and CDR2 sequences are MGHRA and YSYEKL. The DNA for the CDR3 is TGCGCCAGCGGGAGAGGCGCGGATACGCAGTATTTT. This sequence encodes CASGRGADTQYF.

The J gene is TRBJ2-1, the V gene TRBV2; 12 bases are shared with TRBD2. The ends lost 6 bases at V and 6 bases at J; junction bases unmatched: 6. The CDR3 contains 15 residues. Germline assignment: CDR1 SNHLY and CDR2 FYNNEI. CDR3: CASRILAGGRNEQFF. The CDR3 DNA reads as TGTGCCAGCAGGATTCTAGCGGGGGGGCGCAATGAGCAGTTCTTC.

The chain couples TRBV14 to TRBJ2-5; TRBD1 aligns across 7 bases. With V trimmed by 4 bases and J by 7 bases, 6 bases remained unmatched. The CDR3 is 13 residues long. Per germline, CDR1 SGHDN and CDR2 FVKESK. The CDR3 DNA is TGTGCCAGCAGCCCCTTTGGGGACAGGACCCAGTACTTC. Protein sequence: CASSPFGDRTQYF. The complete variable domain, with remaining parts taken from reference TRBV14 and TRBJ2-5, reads EAGVTQFPSHSVIEKGQTVTLRCDPISGHDNLYWYRRVMGKEIKFLLHFVKESKQDESGMPNNRFLAERTGGTYSTLKVQPAELEDSGVYFCASSPFGDRTQYFGPGTRLLVL.

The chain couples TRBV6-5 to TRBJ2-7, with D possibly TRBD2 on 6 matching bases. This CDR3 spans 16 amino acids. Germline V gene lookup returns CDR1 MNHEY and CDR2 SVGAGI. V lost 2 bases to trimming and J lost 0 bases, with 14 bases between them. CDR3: CASSYRPGGSSYEQYF. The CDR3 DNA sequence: TGTGCCAGCAGTTACCGACCTGGAGGGAGCTCCTACGAGCAGTACTTC.

CDR3 loop: CASSLEIWFVTTPRELNTEAFF. The CDR3 coding sequence is TGTGCCAGCAGCTTAGAGATTTGGTTCGTGACAACGCCGAGAGAGCTGAACACTGAAGCTTTCTTT. The chain couples TRBV7-4 to TRBJ1-1; no definite D call. The germline V and J ends were trimmed by 1 base and 0 bases, with 30 bases remaining between them. The CDR3 consists of 22 residues. Germline V gene sequence: CDR1 SGHVT, CDR2 SQSDAQ.